These 26 T cell receptor beta chains came from one sample sequenced in a study of T cell responses to AZD1222 COVID-19 vaccine. Profiled with immunoSEQ multiplex PCR; TCRdb holds only in-frame clones, not every one. The data hold 250,000 to 300,000 clones, with around 93% observed a single time. The source material was peripheral blood, sampled 28 days after the second AZD1222 dose. Receptors originate from an adult who received the AZD1222 COVID-19 vaccine.

The chain has TRBV6-1 and TRBJ1-6, with D possibly TRBD1 on 6 matching bases. The CDR3 is 16 residues long. The V and J ends lost 2 bases and 2 bases respectively, with 10 bases between them. Germline lookup yields CDR1 MNHNS and CDR2 SASEGT. CDR3 nucleotides: TGTGCCAGCAGTGAATGGCAGGGGACCTATAATTCACCCCTCCACTTT. Translation gives CASSEWQGTYNSPLHF.

The V call is TRBV24-1, the J call TRBJ2-7; TRBD1 is a possible D gene (5 bases). The CDR3 runs to 13 residues. Trimming stripped 1 base from V and 5 bases from J, with 8 bases between. Germline CDR1 KGHDR, CDR2 SFDVKD. The CDR3 reads CATSDFWGHEQYF. The DNA of the CDR3 is TGTGCCACCAGTGATTTCTGGGGCCACGAGCAGTACTTC.

This chain joins TRBV10-3 and TRBJ2-3, with a possible D match to TRBD2 (5 bases). V lost 4 bases and J 0 bases, leaving 11 bases between the germline ends. The CDR3 has 15 residues. CDR1 and CDR2 (germline): ENHRY, SYGVKD. As DNA, the CDR3 is TGTGCCATCAGTGTAAGCGGATCTAGCACAGATACGCAGTATTTT. Its translation: CAISVSGSSTDTQYF.

The V and J genes are TRBV6-6 and TRBJ1-1, with D uncertain. V dropped 2 bases and J dropped 0 bases, with 13 bases sitting between them. In germline, CDR1 is MNHNY, CDR2 SVGAGI (reference sequence). CDR3 length: 16 residues. The CDR3 DNA is TGTGCCAGCAGTTACAGAATTGGTGCAATGAACACTGAAGCTTTCTTT. Protein product: CASSYRIGAMNTEAFF.

The chain recombines TRBV6-5 with TRBJ2-3, with D uncertain. From germline, CDR1 is MNHEY and CDR2 SVGAGI. V was cut by 0 bases and J by 6 bases, with 10 bases left in between. The CDR3 loop spans 14 amino acids. CDR3 region: CASSYSGSWDTQYF. The CDR3 region has the DNA TGTGCCAGCAGTTACTCCGGTAGCTGGGATACGCAGTATTTT.

The CDR3 protein is CASSLGPGIYEQYF. CDR3 in DNA: TGTGCCAGCTCCTTGGGCCCAGGAATCTACGAGCAGTACTTC. The rearrangement uses TRBV11-2 and TRBJ2-7; D not certain. V lost 8 bases to trimming and J lost 3 bases, with 17 bases between them. The CDR3 contains 14 residues. CDR1 and CDR2 from the germline V gene are SGHAT and FQNNGV.

This clone has just one count. This chain links TRBV7-9 with TRBJ1-2, with D possibly matching TRBD1 (6 bases). V lost 0 bases, J lost 5 bases, and 7 bases lay in between. Looked up from germline, CDR1 is SEHNR and CDR2 is FQNEAQ (reference sequence). The CDR3 runs 13 residues. The CDR3 reads CASSLAGAYGYTF. Here the CDR3 DNA reads TGTGCCAGCAGCTTAGCGGGGGCGTATGGCTACACCTTC.

This clone was recorded only once. The rearrangement uses TRBV5-6 and TRBJ1-1; no reliable D call. Germline V lookup: CDR1 SGHDT, CDR2 YYEEEE. This CDR3 has 12 amino acids. Trimming removed 4 bases from V and 1 base from J, with 5 bases in between. The CDR3 DNA follows: TGTGCCAGCAGCCGCAAGAACACTGAAGCTTTCTTT. Its translation: CASSRKNTEAFF.

This clone was detected only once. J is TRBJ2-1 and V is TRBV2, with D possibly TRBD2 on 6 matching bases. This CDR3 comprises 17 residues. Germline V gives CDR1 SNHLY, CDR2 FYNNEI. The V and J ends lost 3 bases and 6 bases respectively, with 21 bases between them. The CDR3 reads CASSDPTVRAGGNEQFF. In DNA, the CDR3 is TGTGCCAGCAGTGACCCGACAGTAAGGGCCGGGGGCAATGAGCAGTTCTTC.

J is TRBJ1-1 and V is TRBV18; 10 nucleotides line up with TRBD1. V was clipped by 5 bases and J by 4 bases; unmatched bases: 7. This CDR3 is 15 amino acids long. CDR1 is KGHSH and CDR2 is LQKENI in the germline V gene. The CDR3 loop reads CASSTGTGASTEAFF. CDR3 in DNA: TGTGCCAGCTCAACCGGGACAGGGGCTAGCACTGAAGCTTTCTTT.

This chain connects TRBV10-3 to TRBJ2-7; D is possibly TRBD1 (6 bases). Germline loops: CDR1 ENHRY, CDR2 SYGVKD. CDR3 length: 16 residues. Deletions cut 2 bases from V and 3 bases from J, with 17 bases between. This chain's CDR3 is CAISEPGRTEVYEQYF. CDR3 nucleotides: TGTGCCATCAGTGAGCCCGGAAGGACAGAGGTCTACGAGCAGTACTTC.

J is TRBJ2-7 and V is TRBV4-2, with D unclear. This CDR3 spans 14 amino acids. Trimming left V 6 bases short and J 4 bases short, with 16 bases between. Germline loops: CDR1 LGHNA, CDR2 YNFKEQ. The CDR3 nucleotides read TGTGCCAGCAGTTTCAGTTCCATCAGTTACGAGCAGTACTTC. It codes for CASSFSSISYEQYF.

The chain couples TRBV5-1 to TRBJ1-4; 7 bases agree with TRBD1. Germline assignment: CDR1 SGHRS and CDR2 YFSETQ. The J segment lost 11 bases and the V segment lost 4 bases, leaving 14 bases of the junction unmatched. This CDR3 has 15 residues. In DNA, the CDR3 is TGCGCCAGCAGCCCTAGGGGGGACAGCTACTACAAACTGTTTTTT. Amino acid sequence: CASSPRGDSYYKLFF.

The rearrangement links TRBV7-9 to TRBJ2-7, with a tentative D call TRBD1 (5 bases). Germline CDR1 and CDR2: SEHNR and FQNEAQ (reference sequence). Trimming pared 6 bases from V and 4 bases from J, leaving 16 bases between. The CDR3 length is 14 residues. CDR3 bases: TGTGCCAGCAGTCGACCAGGGTTTGGGTACGAGCAGTACTTC. It yields the protein CASSRPGFGYEQYF.

V usage is TRBV7-3 and J usage is TRBJ2-3, with D possibly TRBD1 on 5 matching bases. V lost 1 base to trimming and J lost 1 base, with 9 bases between them. Germline CDR1 reads SGHTA; CDR2 reads FQGTGA. The length of the CDR3 is 15 residues. The CDR3, as DNA: TGTGCCAGCAGCTTAAACGGACAACGCACAGATACGCAGTATTTT. Residues: CASSLNGQRTDTQYF.

The rearrangement joins TRBV14 to TRBJ1-2, with D maybe TRBD1 (5 bases). The germline CDR1 and CDR2 sequences are SGHDN and FVKESK. The CDR3 has 12 residues. Trimming removed 5 bases at V and 4 bases at J, with 8 bases between. CDR3 region: CASSRTRYGYTF. Here the CDR3 DNA reads TGTGCCAGCAGCAGGACACGCTATGGCTACACCTTC. The full variable domain, its missing parts supplied by reference TRBV14 and TRBJ1-2, is EAGVTQFPSHSVIEKGQTVTLRCDPISGHDNLYWYRRVMGKEIKFLLHFVKESKQDESGMPNNRFLAERTGGTYSTLKVQPAELEDSGVYFCASSRTRYGYTFGSGTRLTVV.

J is TRBJ1-5 and V is TRBV6-6; perhaps TRBD1 as D (5 bases). Trimming removed 0 bases at V and 9 bases at J, with 12 bases between. This CDR3 region has 14 residues. Germline CDR1 and CDR2: MNHNY and SVGAGI (reference sequence). CDR3 nucleotide sequence: TGTGCCAGCAGTTACTCGCAGGGACGGGGGCCCCAGCATTTT. The encoded protein is CASSYSQGRGPQHF.

V gene TRBV29-1 combines with J gene TRBJ2-7; the match to TRBD2 covers 10 bases. CDR3 length: 13 residues. Germline CDR1 reads SQVTM; CDR2 reads ANQGSEA. V shed 1 base, J shed 5 bases, and the junction held 2 bases outside the gene matches. In DNA form, the CDR3 reads TGCAGCGTTGAAGTTCTAGCGGGGGACGAGCAGTACTTC. Protein product: CSVEVLAGDEQYF.

The chain recombines TRBV21-1 with TRBJ2-3; TRBD2, the table's D call, lacks a check against the DNA. TRBV21-1 is labeled a pseudogene. This CDR3 is 14 amino acids long. This CDR3 reads CASSKALAADTQYF. Written as DNA, the CDR3 is TGTGCCAGCAGCAAAGCGTTAGCAGCAGATACGCAGTATTTT.

The V gene is TRBV15, the J gene TRBJ2-7, with D uncertain. The germline V gene has CDR1 LNHNV and CDR2 YYDKDF (reference sequence). The CDR3 has 15 amino acids. V lost 0 bases and J 6 bases, leaving 15 bases between the germline ends. Written as DNA, the CDR3 is TGTGCCACCAGCAGAGATCAGTGGTCGACCTGCGAGCAGTACTTC. As protein: CATSRDQWSTCEQYF.

The chain has TRBV19 and TRBJ1-1; D is undetermined. V shed 3 bases and J shed 4 bases, with 9 bases lying between them. The germline V gene encodes CDR1 LNHDA and CDR2 SQIVND (reference sequence). CDR3 length: 13 amino acids. CDR3 in amino acids: CASSMGGITEAFF. In DNA, the CDR3 is TGTGCCAGTAGTATGGGAGGGATCACTGAAGCTTTCTTT.

For this clone: The sample carries other DNA sequences with the same CDR3. The chain recombines TRBV9 with TRBJ1-6, with D maybe TRBD1 (6 bases). V was trimmed by 2 bases and J by 7 bases, leaving 10 bases between them. The CDR3 consists of 14 residues. CDR1 and CDR2 from the germline V gene are SGDLS and YYNGEE. CDR3 nucleotide sequence: TGTGCCAGCAGCGTTGCAGGGGTGAATTCACCCCTCCACTTT. It specifies CASSVAGVNSPLHF.

The CDR3 DNA follows: TGTGCCAGCGCCGCCAGGGAAGCTTTCTTT. It specifies CASAAREAFF. The rearrangement links TRBV2 to TRBJ1-1; D is unclear. The CDR3 sequence is 10 residues long. In germline, CDR1 is SNHLY, CDR2 FYNNEI. The V end was cut by 8 bases, the J end by 8 bases, with 9 bases between.

The chain uses TRBV4-3 and TRBJ1-2; D is unresolved. CDR1 is LGHNA, CDR2 YSLEER, per germline. V was shortened by 6 bases and J by 4 bases, with 18 bases between the two germline ends. The CDR3 has 15 residues. The CDR3 nucleotides read TGCGCCAGCAGGCCCGGGCCCCGAGGAGCCTATGGCTACACCTTC. Protein sequence: CASRPGPRGAYGYTF.

The rearrangement joins TRBV9 to TRBJ2-3; a weak D match, TRBD1 (5 bases). V dropped 5 bases and J dropped 2 bases, with 9 bases sitting between them. From germline, CDR1 is SGDLS and CDR2 YYNGEE. This CDR3 is 13 amino acids long. The CDR3 loop is CASRRGSTDTQYF. CDR3 coding DNA: TGTGCCAGCAGAAGGGGATCCACAGATACGCAGTATTTT.

The chain is built from TRBV10-3 and TRBJ1-1; D remains unclear. The CDR3 length is 12 residues. Germline V gene lookup returns CDR1 ENHRY and CDR2 SYGVKD. With 4 bases removed from V and 6 bases from J, the gap between germline ends came to 9 bases. CDR3 nucleotide sequence: TGTGCCATCAGTGCGCTTCCCGCTGAAGCTTTCTTT. Residues: CAISALPAEAFF.